These 32 T cell receptor beta chains were all obtained from the same sample, sequenced in a study of T-cell memory formation after mild COVID-19. A single record per CDR3 protein comes from TCRdb applying MiXCR to the 5' RACE reads. The sample has more than 250,000 distinct CDR3 sequences, roughly 18% seen once; the top ten hold 20% to 25%. Sequencing was carried out using PBMCs or a T cell subset sorted from them (not recorded which). These receptor sequences come from a man between 18 and 29 years old who had mild COVID-19 (a few samples of this study predate the infection). Cell type and time point are not known.

The chain uses TRBV20-1 and TRBJ1-6, with 9 bases aligning to TRBD1. CDR3 length: 12 amino acids. V shed 5 bases, J shed 9 bases, and the junction held 2 bases outside the gene matches. Germline V lookup: CDR1 DFQATT, CDR2 SNEGSKA (reference sequence). CDR3: CSAGTGSSPLHF. Written as DNA, the CDR3 is TGCAGTGCTGGGACAGGGTCTTCACCCCTCCACTTT.

The CDR3 loop is CATSDGTRTEAFF. As DNA, the CDR3 is TGTGCCACCAGTGACGGGACGAGGACTGAAGCTTTCTTT. The rearrangement joins TRBV24-1 to TRBJ1-1, with a possible D match to TRBD1 (5 bases). CDR1 is KGHDR, CDR2 SFDVKD, per germline. This CDR3 is 13 amino acids long. Trimming removed 4 bases at V and 5 bases at J, with 10 bases between.

This clonotype was seen a handful of times. The rearrangement uses TRBV20-1 and TRBJ2-1, with D tentatively TRBD2 (7 bases). Germline values: CDR1 DFQATT, CDR2 SNEGSKA (reference sequence). V gave up 1 base and J gave up 3 bases, with 13 bases separating them. CDR3 length: 15 amino acids. The chain's CDR3 is CSARAAGALYNEQFF. As DNA, the CDR3 is TGCAGTGCTAGAGCTGCGGGGGCTCTCTACAATGAGCAGTTCTTC.

This chain links TRBV12-3 or TRBV12-4 with TRBJ2-2, with no clear D. V was clipped by 4 bases and J by 7 bases, with 7 bases between them. The CDR3 is made up of 12 amino acids. The CDR3, as DNA: TGTGCCAGCAGTTCTGGAGTCGGGGAGCTGTTTTTT. Protein sequence: CASSSGVGELFF.

V usage is TRBV5-8 and J usage is TRBJ1-5, with a possible D match to TRBD1 (6 bases). The CDR3 totals 14 residues. Germline assignment: CDR1 SGHTS and CDR2 YDEGEE. V was trimmed by 4 bases and J by 8 bases, leaving 16 bases between them. CDR3 sequence reads: CASSRGVGPKPQHF. Written as DNA, the CDR3 is TGTGCCAGCAGCAGGGGGGTGGGGCCCAAGCCCCAGCATTTT.

The chain has TRBV18 and TRBJ2-6, with D possibly TRBD1 on 5 matching bases. The germline V gene has CDR1 KGHSH and CDR2 LQKENI. The V end lost 2 bases, the J end lost 4 bases, and 9 bases lay between the germline ends. The CDR3 length is 15 residues. CDR3 residues: CASSPSRAGANVLTF. In DNA, the CDR3 is TGTGCCAGCTCACCAAGCAGGGCCGGGGCCAACGTCCTGACTTTC.

This rearrangement joins TRBV6-2 or TRBV6-3 to TRBJ2-7; D unclear. Looked up from germline, CDR1 is MNHEY and CDR2 is SVGEGT. CDR3 length: 15 amino acids. V lost 0 bases, J lost 3 bases, and 12 bases lay in between. The CDR3 reads CASSYSAGRNYEQYV. CDR3 sequence (DNA): TGTGCCAGCAGTTACTCGGCAGGACGAAACTACGAGCAGTACGTC.

The chain links TRBV7-2 to TRBJ2-3; 12 bases are a match to TRBD2. Germline V gene lookup returns CDR1 SGHTA and CDR2 FQGNSA. J was trimmed by 6 bases and V by 6 bases; bases with no gene match: 7. This CDR3 region has 15 residues. The CDR3 DNA sequence: TGTGCCAGCAGTTCCCCTAGCGGGGGGGAGGATACGCAGTATTTT. It encodes CASSSPSGGEDTQYF.

In its sample, this clonotype was seen once. This chain joins TRBV12-3 or TRBV12-4 and TRBJ2-3, with TRBD1 matching over 10 bases. The CDR3 consists of 15 residues. J was trimmed by 6 bases and V by 6 bases; bases with no gene match: 9. The CDR3 here is CASRLGGQGWDTQYF. Written as DNA, the CDR3 is TGTGCCAGCAGACTTGGGGGACAGGGGTGGGATACGCAGTATTTT.

The sample holds a few counts of this clonotype. The chain carries TRBV20-1 and TRBJ1-5; D is possibly TRBD1 (5 bases). Deletions cut 6 bases from V and 4 bases from J, with 16 bases between. The germline CDR1 and CDR2 sequences are DFQATT and SNEGSKA (reference sequence). The CDR3 consists of 14 residues. In nucleotides, the CDR3 is TGCAGTGCCCCCGGGCTGTGGGGGAATCAGCCCCAGCATTTT. Translating it yields CSAPGLWGNQPQHF.

The chain employs TRBV5-5 and TRBJ2-1; D is uncertain. Per germline, CDR1 SGHKS and CDR2 YYEKEE (reference sequence). V was shortened by 0 bases and J by 0 bases, with 10 bases between the two germline ends. The CDR3 totals 16 residues. The CDR3 loop is CASSLVGQNSYNEQFF. CDR3 nucleotide sequence: TGTGCCAGCAGCTTGGTAGGGCAAAACTCCTACAATGAGCAGTTCTTC.

The chain carries TRBV23-1 and TRBJ2-7, with unresolved D. TRBV23-1 is assigned to the ORF class and has an uncertain function. Trimming pared 1 base from V and 0 bases from J, leaving 7 bases between. The CDR3 has 14 amino acids. The DNA for the CDR3 is TGCGCCAGCAGTCAATGTACACACTCCTACGAGCAGTACGTC. Its protein is CASSQCTHSYEQYV.

This clonotype was seen a few times. This sequence joins TRBV9 and TRBJ2-4; possible D gene TRBD2, 6 bases. CDR3 size: 14 residues. Germline values: CDR1 SGDLS, CDR2 YYNGEE. V shed 0 bases and J shed 7 bases, with 11 bases lying between them. DNA of the CDR3: TGTGCCAGCAGCGTAGGGGATGGGGGGAACATTCAGTACTTC. It encodes CASSVGDGGNIQYF.

This clonotype was observed a handful of times. This chain joins TRBV25-1 and TRBJ1-6; D not resolved. The CDR3 has 14 amino acids. Trimming shortened V by 2 bases and J by 4 bases, and 6 bases separated the two germline ends. The germline V gene encodes CDR1 MGHDK and CDR2 SYGVNS. The CDR3 sequence: CASSETGYNSPLHF. The CDR3 DNA reads TGTGCCAGCAGTGAAACCGGATATAATTCACCCCTCCACTTT. Supplemented by reference TRBV25-1 and TRBJ1-6, the full variable domain reads EADIYQTPRYLVIGTGKKITLECSQTMGHDKMYWYQQDPGMELHLIHYSYGVNSTEKGDLSSESTVSRIRTEHFPLTLESARPSHTSQYLCASSETGYNSPLHFGNGTRLTVT.

This sequence joins TRBV7-8 and TRBJ1-5; TRBD1 aligns across 7 bases. V shed 2 bases, J shed 0 bases, and the junction held 7 bases outside the gene matches. Germline loops: CDR1 SGHVS, CDR2 FQNEAQ. The CDR3 covers 17 residues. The CDR3 is CASSLIEGAYSNQPQHF. For the CDR3, the DNA is TGTGCCAGCAGCTTAATCGAGGGGGCGTATAGCAATCAGCCCCAGCATTTT.

Only a few counts were recorded for this clonotype. The chain uses TRBV4-1 and TRBJ2-7; 7 bases align to TRBD1. In germline, CDR1 is MGHRA, CDR2 YSYEKL. V shed 4 bases, J shed 1 base, and the junction held 4 bases outside the gene matches. The CDR3 sequence is 14 residues long. Here the CDR3 DNA reads TGCGCCAGCAGCCGACCGGGACAGTCCTACGAGCAGTACTTC. Its protein is CASSRPGQSYEQYF.

J is TRBJ2-3 and V is TRBV5-1, with 8 positions matching TRBD1. CDR1 is SGHRS, CDR2 YFSETQ, per germline. The V and J ends lost 0 bases and 2 bases, in that order; junction bases with no gene match: 2. The CDR3 spans 15 residues. CDR3 sequence reads: CASSLDRGATDTQYF. As DNA, the CDR3 is TGCGCCAGCAGCTTGGACAGGGGGGCCACAGATACGCAGTATTTT.

This chain uses TRBV12-3 or TRBV12-4 with TRBJ2-2, with D possibly called TRBD1 or TRBD2 (5 bases each). Trimming cost V 6 bases and J 4 bases, with 18 bases left between them. The CDR3 is made up of 16 amino acids. The CDR3 DNA is TGTGCCAGCAGCCCCGGGACGGGGTCGTTCACCGGGGAGCTGTTTTTT. As protein: CASSPGTGSFTGELFF.

V gene TRBV7-6 combines with J gene TRBJ2-5; perhaps TRBD2 as D (6 bases). This CDR3 comprises 13 residues. Trimming stripped 4 bases from V and 5 bases from J, with 11 bases between. CDR1 is SGHVS and CDR2 is FNYEAQ in the germline V gene. CDR3 sequence (DNA): TGTGCCAGCAGCTCGGGCGGGGAGGAGACCCAGTACTTC. It specifies CASSSGGEETQYF. The full variable domain, in which reference TRBV7-6 and TRBJ2-5 provide the parts outside the CDR3, is GAGVSQSPRYKVTKRGQDVALRCDPISGHVSLYWYRQALGQGPEFLTYFNYEAQQDKSGLPNDRFSAERPEGSISTLTIQRTEQRDSAMYRCASSSGGEETQYFGPGTRLLVL.

This clonotype was seen only a few times. This chain joins TRBV5-1 and TRBJ2-5, with D uncertain. Looked up from germline, CDR1 is SGHRS and CDR2 is YFSETQ. Trimming removed 0 bases from V and 1 base from J, with 7 bases in between. This CDR3 has 14 amino acids. CDR3 nucleotides: TGCGCCAGCAGCTTGGCCACCCTCCAAGAGACCCAGTACTTC. Its translation is CASSLATLQETQYF.

This clonotype was seen a single time. CDR3 protein: CASSQDSRGGDEQYF. In nucleotides, the CDR3 is TGCGCCAGCAGCCAAGATTCTCGGGGGGGCGACGAGCAGTACTTC. The genes are TRBV4-1 and TRBJ2-7; 8 bases match TRBD2. The CDR3 length is 15 residues. Losses at the gene ends were 0 bases for V and 5 bases for J; bases not matched to a gene: 6. The germline V gene encodes CDR1 MGHRA and CDR2 YSYEKL.

V usage is TRBV7-9 and J usage is TRBJ2-5; TRBD1 aligns across 8 bases. Germline V lookup: CDR1 SEHNR, CDR2 FQNEAQ (reference sequence). The CDR3 is 14 amino acids. V lost 4 bases and J lost 7; bases outside the gene matches: 8. CDR3 sequence (DNA): TGTGCCAGCAGCTGGACAGGGCCAGAGGGGACCCAGTACTTC. Its translation: CASSWTGPEGTQYF. The full variable domain, its missing parts supplied by reference TRBV7-9 and TRBJ2-5, is DTGVSQNPRHKITKRGQNVTFRCDPISEHNRLYWYRQTLGQGPEFLTYFQNEAQLEKSRLLSDRFSAERPKGSFSTLEIQRTEQGDSAMYLCASSWTGPEGTQYFGPGTRLLVL.

This clonotype was counted only a few times. J is TRBJ2-3 and V is TRBV7-9; D is unresolved. V lost 3 bases to trimming and J lost 2 bases, with 9 bases between them. Germline-derived CDR1 and CDR2 are SEHNR and FQNEAQ (reference sequence). The CDR3 is made up of 14 amino acids. The CDR3 nucleotides are TGTGCCAGCAGCTTCCTGGTCGTCACAGATACGCAGTATTTT. Its protein is CASSFLVVTDTQYF.

This clonotype came up once. This sequence joins TRBV29-1 and TRBJ2-1; 8 nucleotides align to TRBD2. This CDR3 has 13 residues. In germline, CDR1 is SQVTM, CDR2 ANQGSEA. Trimming cost V 3 bases and J 7 bases; bases outside gene matches: 5. This CDR3 reads CSVDGGARNEQFF. As DNA, the CDR3 is TGCAGCGTTGACGGGGGGGCCCGTAATGAGCAGTTCTTC.

V is TRBV5-1 and J is TRBJ2-2; D unresolved. Trimming stripped 10 bases from V and 0 bases from J, with 13 bases between. The CDR3 totals 14 residues. Per the germline V gene, CDR1 is SGHRS and CDR2 is YFSETQ. For the CDR3, the DNA is TGCGCCTCAAGACCAGGCCCGAACACCGGGGAGCTGTTTTTT. It codes for CASRPGPNTGELFF.

The chain combines TRBV7-2 with TRBJ2-3; the D gene is possibly TRBD2 (5 bases). The CDR3 contains 15 residues. Trimming pared 1 base from V and 1 base from J, leaving 9 bases between. Germline lookup yields CDR1 SGHTA and CDR2 FQGNSA. The CDR3 coding sequence is TGTGCCAGCAGCTTAGTTAGGACTGGCACAGATACGCAGTATTTT. Residues: CASSLVRTGTDTQYF.

V and J are TRBV5-6 and TRBJ2-1; D may correspond to TRBD1 or TRBD2 (5 bases each). Trimming shortened V by 10 bases and J by 1 base, and 24 bases separated the two germline ends. Looked up from germline, CDR1 is SGHDT and CDR2 is YYEEEE. The CDR3 totals 17 residues. In nucleotides, the CDR3 is TGTGCCTATTCCCGGGACCCTCGACCCACTTCCTACAATGAGCAGTTCTTC. Residues: CAYSRDPRPTSYNEQFF.

This sequence joins TRBV29-1 and TRBJ2-7; perhaps TRBD1 as D (6 bases). CDR3 length: 11 amino acids. Germline values: CDR1 SQVTM, CDR2 ANQGSEA. The ends were cut back, 4 bases at V and 6 bases at J, with 10 bases in the middle. The CDR3 loop reads CSVVSRGEQYV. The CDR3 DNA reads as TGCAGCGTTGTGAGCAGGGGCGAGCAGTACGTC.

This clonotype occurred a few times. The V gene is TRBV6-5, the J gene TRBJ2-7; D unclear. V was cut by 8 bases and J by 0 bases, with 8 bases left in between. Germline assignment: CDR1 MNHEY and CDR2 SVGAGI. The CDR3 extends over 12 amino acids. The CDR3 DNA reads TGTGCCAGCTTGGGGAACTCCTACGAGCAGTACTTC. It yields the protein CASLGNSYEQYF.

This clonotype was detected a few times. The V and J genes are TRBV5-1 and TRBJ1-2, with 7 bases fitting TRBD1. The trim removed 4 bases at V and 4 bases at J, leaving 19 bases unmatched. The length of the CDR3 is 18 residues. In germline, CDR1 is SGHRS, CDR2 YFSETQ. CDR3 amino acids: CASSGEATGTVPPYGYTF. The CDR3 DNA reads TGCGCCAGCAGCGGGGAGGCGACAGGGACAGTTCCCCCCTATGGCTACACCTTC.

The chain is built from TRBV7-8 and TRBJ2-7; D uncertain. The CDR3 is made up of 9 amino acids. The V end lost 9 bases, the J end lost 4 bases, and 4 bases lay between the germline ends. Germline V gene lookup returns CDR1 SGHVS and CDR2 FQNEAQ. The CDR3: CARRYEQYF. CDR3 DNA sequence: TGTGCCAGACGATACGAGCAGTACTTC.

This chain links TRBV27 with TRBJ2-5; D gene ambiguous. Trimming removed 3 bases at V and 0 bases at J, with 8 bases between. The CDR3 runs to 14 residues. Germline loops: CDR1 MNHEY, CDR2 SMNVEV (reference sequence). The CDR3 DNA reads TGTGCCAGCAGTTTGGCACGGCACCAAGAGACCCAGTACTTC. This encodes CASSLARHQETQYF.